Below are 12 T cell receptor beta chains sequenced from a single sample in a study of siplizumab effects on memory and regulatory T cells. Assay used: immunoSEQ multiplex PCR; TCRdb lists only in-frame clones, some missing. Among over 85,000 clones listed, 85% to 95% were seen once. Input material: non-Treg CD4+ T cells sorted from blood. These receptors all come from a human donor in good health.

The chain uses TRBV4-1 and TRBJ2-5; 7 positions match TRBD1. Per the germline V gene, CDR1 is MGHRA and CDR2 is YSYEKL. The CDR3 length is 17 residues. The J segment lost 1 base and the V segment lost 0 bases, leaving 8 bases of the junction unmatched. The DNA for the CDR3 is TGCGCCAGCAGCCAAGACCCTCCAGGGACAGTCCAAGAGACCCAGTACTTC. Translation gives CASSQDPPGTVQETQYF.

The count of this clone is one. The CDR3 DNA is TGTGCCAGCAGCCCGACAGGGACTAGCGGGGCTAATGCAGATACGCAGTATTTT. Its translation is CASSPTGTSGANADTQYF. The chain recombines TRBV4-2 with TRBJ2-3, with TRBD2 identical over 13 bases. The J segment lost 4 bases and the V segment lost 4 bases, leaving 11 bases of the junction unmatched. There are 18 residues in the CDR3. CDR1 is LGHNA, CDR2 YNFKEQ, per germline.

The chain recombines TRBV30 with TRBJ1-6; TRBD1 agrees at 9 bases. The CDR3 has 13 amino acids. Germline CDR1 and CDR2: GTSNPN and SVGIG (reference sequence). The trim removed 3 bases at V and 10 bases at J, leaving 4 bases unmatched. DNA for the CDR3: TGTGCCTGGAGCAGGACAGGGGACTCACCCCTCCACTTT. Amino acid sequence: CAWSRTGDSPLHF.

CDR3 loop: CASEDRGSNQPQHF. The CDR3 coding sequence is TGTGCCAGCGAGGACAGGGGAAGCAATCAGCCCCAGCATTTT. The J gene is TRBJ1-5, the V gene TRBV28, with 9 bases identical to TRBD1. Trimming removed 8 bases from V and 1 base from J; junction bases left unmatched: 3. Germline V lookup: CDR1 MDHEN, CDR2 SYDVKM. This CDR3 spans 14 amino acids.

The rearrangement joins TRBV5-1 to TRBJ2-5; D perhaps matches TRBD2 (5 bases). Germline V lookup: CDR1 SGHRS, CDR2 YFSETQ. Trimming stripped 2 bases from V and 0 bases from J, with 8 bases between. CDR3 length: 14 amino acids. CDR3 in DNA: TGCGCCAGCAGCTTAGGGCGGGACCAAGAGACCCAGTACTTC. It encodes CASSLGRDQETQYF.

V is TRBV5-1 and J is TRBJ1-1, with a tentative D call TRBD1 (5 bases). The germline V and J ends were trimmed by 4 bases and 6 bases, with 16 bases remaining between them. From germline, CDR1 is SGHRS and CDR2 YFSETQ. This CDR3 is 14 amino acids long. The CDR3, as DNA: TGCGCCAGCAGCCCGGCCCTCCAGGGCGCTGAAGCTTTCTTT. Translating it yields CASSPALQGAEAFF.

V gene TRBV6-6 combines with J gene TRBJ2-3; D is undetermined. This CDR3 spans 14 amino acids. The germline V and J ends were trimmed by 6 bases and 5 bases, with 15 bases remaining between them. The V gene's germline CDR1 is MNHNY and CDR2 SVGAGI (reference sequence). The CDR3 loop is CASSFSPLGDTQYF. The DNA of the CDR3 is TGTGCCAGCAGCTTTTCTCCTTTGGGAGATACGCAGTATTTT.

The chain uses TRBV6-5 and TRBJ1-6; D uncertain. Trimming pared 6 bases from V and 10 bases from J, leaving 16 bases between. Germline V gene data show CDR1 as MNHEY and CDR2 as SVGAGI. The CDR3 consists of 14 residues. CDR3 residues: CASRAPGPSSPLHF. CDR3 bases: TGTGCCAGCAGGGCCCCTGGGCCGTCGTCACCCCTCCACTTT.

This clone was seen a few times. V gene TRBV4-1 combines with J gene TRBJ1-5; D not resolved. Germline loops: CDR1 MGHRA, CDR2 YSYEKL. The CDR3 covers 15 residues. The V gene lost 4 bases and the J gene lost 8 bases, with 18 bases spanning the gap. The CDR3: CASSPVARPGEPQHF. In DNA, the CDR3 is TGCGCCAGCAGCCCAGTGGCCCGGCCGGGTGAGCCCCAGCATTTT.

The chain carries TRBV7-6 and TRBJ2-1; D is tentatively TRBD1 or TRBD2 (5 bases each). Per germline, CDR1 SGHVS and CDR2 FNYEAQ. Trimming left V 5 bases short and J 4 bases short, with 18 bases between. This CDR3 is 16 amino acids long. The CDR3 DNA reads as TGTGCCAGCAGCACCAACCCGGGACGAACGTACAATGAGCAGTTCTTC. It is translated as CASSTNPGRTYNEQFF.

The V gene is TRBV6-1, the J gene TRBJ2-3; 7 bases are shared with TRBD1. CDR1 is MNHNS and CDR2 is SASEGT in the germline V gene. J lost 4 bases, V lost 6 bases, and 4 bases had no gene match. This CDR3 is 13 amino acids long. CDR3 sequence: CASRDRKPDTQYF. CDR3 DNA sequence: TGTGCCAGCAGGGACAGGAAACCAGATACGCAGTATTTT.

V is TRBV5-6 and J is TRBJ1-5; 7 nucleotides align to TRBD1. CDR1 is SGHDT, CDR2 YYEEEE, per germline. The CDR3 length is 15 residues. After removal of 4 bases from V and 3 bases from J, the junction contained 7 bases not matched to a gene. In DNA form, the CDR3 reads TGTGCCAGCAGCCAGAGGGGGCTTGACAATCAGCCCCAGCATTTT. Translated, it gives CASSQRGLDNQPQHF.